This section outlines one T cell receptor (beta chain) sequence together with its context. The sample comes from a study of technical replicates of blood from several donors. Assay used: immunoSEQ multiplex PCR; TCRdb lists only in-frame clones, some missing. The sample holds tens of thousands of clones, 94% seen once. The clonotype comes from a human donor in good health. The sequenced sample consisted of T cells isolated from PBMCs.

CDR3: CASSKGTSGSSYNEQFF. As DNA, the CDR3 is TGCGCCAGCAGCAAGGGGACTAGCGGGAGTTCCTACAATGAGCAGTTCTTC. This rearrangement joins TRBV4-3 to TRBJ2-1; TRBD2 matches 14 bases. V was pared by 5 bases and J by 1 base, with 4 bases of the junction left unmatched. Looked up from germline, CDR1 is LGHNA and CDR2 is YSLEER. The CDR3 spans 17 residues.